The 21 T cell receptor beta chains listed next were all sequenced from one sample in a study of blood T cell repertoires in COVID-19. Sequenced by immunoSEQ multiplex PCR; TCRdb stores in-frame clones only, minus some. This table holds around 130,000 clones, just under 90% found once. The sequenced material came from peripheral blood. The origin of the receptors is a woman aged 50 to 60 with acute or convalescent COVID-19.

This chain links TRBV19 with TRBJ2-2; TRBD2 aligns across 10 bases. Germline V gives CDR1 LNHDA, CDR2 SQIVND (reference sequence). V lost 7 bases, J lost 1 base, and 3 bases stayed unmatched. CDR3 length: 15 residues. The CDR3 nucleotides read TGTGCCAGTAAGACTAGCGGGCTGAACACCGGGGAGCTGTTTTTT. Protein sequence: CASKTSGLNTGELFF.

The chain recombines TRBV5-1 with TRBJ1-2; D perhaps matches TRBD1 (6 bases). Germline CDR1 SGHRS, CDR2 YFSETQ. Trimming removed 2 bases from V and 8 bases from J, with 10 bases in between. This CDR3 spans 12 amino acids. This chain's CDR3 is CASSFTGLGYTF. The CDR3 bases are TGCGCCAGCAGCTTTACAGGGTTAGGCTACACCTTC.

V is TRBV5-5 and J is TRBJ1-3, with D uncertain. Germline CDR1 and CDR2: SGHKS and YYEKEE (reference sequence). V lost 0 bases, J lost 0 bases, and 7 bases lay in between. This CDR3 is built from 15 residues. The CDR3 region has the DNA TGTGCCAGCAGCTTGGGTCTAAGCTCTGGAAACACCATATATTTT. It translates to CASSLGLSSGNTIYF. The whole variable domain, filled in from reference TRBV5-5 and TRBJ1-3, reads DAGVTQSPTHLIKTRGQQVTLRCSPISGHKSVSWYQQVLGQGPQFIFQYYEKEERGRGNFPDRFSARQFPNYSSELNVNALLLGDSALYLCASSLGLSSGNTIYFGEGSWLTVV.

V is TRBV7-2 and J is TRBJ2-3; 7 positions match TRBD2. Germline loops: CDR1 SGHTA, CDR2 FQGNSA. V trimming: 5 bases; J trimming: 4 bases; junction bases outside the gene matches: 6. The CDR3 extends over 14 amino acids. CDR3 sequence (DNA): TGTGCCAGCAGCCTCCAAGCGGGACCAGATACGCAGTATTTT. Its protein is CASSLQAGPDTQYF. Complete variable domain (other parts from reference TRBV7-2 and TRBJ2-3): GAGVSQSPSNKVTEKGKDVELRCDPISGHTALYWYRQSLGQGLEFLIYFQGNSAPDKSGLPSDRFSAERTGGSVSTLTIQRTQQEDSAVYLCASSLQAGPDTQYFGPGTRLTVL.

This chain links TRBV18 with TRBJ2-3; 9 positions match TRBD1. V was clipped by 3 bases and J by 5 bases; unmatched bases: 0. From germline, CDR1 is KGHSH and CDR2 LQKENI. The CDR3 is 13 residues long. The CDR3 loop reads CASSPTGGDTQYF. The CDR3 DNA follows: TGTGCCAGCTCACCGACAGGGGGAGATACGCAGTATTTT.

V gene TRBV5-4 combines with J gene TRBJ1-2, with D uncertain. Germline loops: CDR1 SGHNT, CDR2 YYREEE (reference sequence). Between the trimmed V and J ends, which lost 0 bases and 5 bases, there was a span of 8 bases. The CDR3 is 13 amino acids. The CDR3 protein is CASSLAQEYGYTF. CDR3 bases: TGTGCCAGCAGCTTGGCTCAGGAATATGGCTACACCTTC.

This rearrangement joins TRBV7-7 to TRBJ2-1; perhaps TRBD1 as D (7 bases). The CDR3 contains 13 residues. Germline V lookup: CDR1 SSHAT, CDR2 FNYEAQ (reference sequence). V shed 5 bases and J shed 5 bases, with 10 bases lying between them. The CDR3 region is CASSQGGNNEQFF. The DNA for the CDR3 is TGTGCCAGCAGCCAGGGGGGAAACAATGAGCAGTTCTTC.

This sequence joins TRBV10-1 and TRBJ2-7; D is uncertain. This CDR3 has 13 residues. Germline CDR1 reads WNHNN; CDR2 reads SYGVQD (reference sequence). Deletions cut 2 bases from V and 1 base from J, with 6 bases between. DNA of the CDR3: TGCGCCAGCAGTGAGGGCAGTTCCTACGAGCAGTACTTC. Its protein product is CASSEGSSYEQYF.

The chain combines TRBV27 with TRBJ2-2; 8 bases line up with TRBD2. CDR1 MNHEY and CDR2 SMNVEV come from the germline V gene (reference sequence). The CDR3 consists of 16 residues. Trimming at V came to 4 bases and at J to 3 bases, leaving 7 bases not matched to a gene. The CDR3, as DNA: TGTGCCAGCAGTTCGTTAGCGGGAACCCACACCGGGGAGCTGTTTTTT. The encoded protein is CASSSLAGTHTGELFF.

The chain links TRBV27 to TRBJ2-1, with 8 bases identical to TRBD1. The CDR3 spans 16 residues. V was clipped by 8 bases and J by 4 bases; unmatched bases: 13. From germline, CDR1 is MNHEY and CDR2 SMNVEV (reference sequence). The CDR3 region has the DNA TGTGCCAGCTCCCTGGCAGGGACAGGCTTTTACAATGAGCAGTTCTTC. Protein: CASSLAGTGFYNEQFF.

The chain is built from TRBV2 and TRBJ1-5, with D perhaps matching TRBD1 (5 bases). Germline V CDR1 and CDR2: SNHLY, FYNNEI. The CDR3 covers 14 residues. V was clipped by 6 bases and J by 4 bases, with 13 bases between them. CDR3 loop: CASSGRQYNQPQHF. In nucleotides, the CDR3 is TGTGCCAGCAGCGGTAGACAGTATAATCAGCCCCAGCATTTT.

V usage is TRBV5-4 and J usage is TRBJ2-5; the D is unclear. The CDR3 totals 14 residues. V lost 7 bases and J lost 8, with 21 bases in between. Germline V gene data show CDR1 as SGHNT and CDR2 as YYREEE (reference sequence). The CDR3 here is CASSIGLASPTQYF. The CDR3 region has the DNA TGTGCCAGCTCGATTGGGCTCGCGAGTCCCACCCAGTACTTC.

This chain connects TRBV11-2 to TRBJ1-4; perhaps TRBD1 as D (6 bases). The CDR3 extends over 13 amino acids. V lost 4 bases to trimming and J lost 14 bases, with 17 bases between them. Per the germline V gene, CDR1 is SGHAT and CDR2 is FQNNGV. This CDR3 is CASSYNRDTSLFF. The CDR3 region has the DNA TGTGCCAGCAGCTACAACCGGGACACCTCGCTGTTTTTT. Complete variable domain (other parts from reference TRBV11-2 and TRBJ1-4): EAGVAQSPRYKIIEKRQSVAFWCNPISGHATLYWYQQILGQGPKLLIQFQNNGVVDDSQLPKDRFSAERLKGVDSTLKIQPAKLEDSAVYLCASSYNRDTSLFFGSGTQLSVL.

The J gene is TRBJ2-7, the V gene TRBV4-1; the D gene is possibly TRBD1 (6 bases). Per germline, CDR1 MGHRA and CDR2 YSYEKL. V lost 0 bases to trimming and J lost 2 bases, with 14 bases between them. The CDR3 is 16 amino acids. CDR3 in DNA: TGCGCCAGCAGCCAAGAGGTATCGGGACAAACCTACGAGCAGTACTTC. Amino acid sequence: CASSQEVSGQTYEQYF.

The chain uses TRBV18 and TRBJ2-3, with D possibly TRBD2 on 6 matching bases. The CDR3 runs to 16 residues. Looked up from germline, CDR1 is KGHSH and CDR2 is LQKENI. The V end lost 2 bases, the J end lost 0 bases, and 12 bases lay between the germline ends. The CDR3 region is CASSPIGGFSTDTQYF. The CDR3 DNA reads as TGTGCCAGCTCACCAATAGGAGGGTTTAGCACAGATACGCAGTATTTT.

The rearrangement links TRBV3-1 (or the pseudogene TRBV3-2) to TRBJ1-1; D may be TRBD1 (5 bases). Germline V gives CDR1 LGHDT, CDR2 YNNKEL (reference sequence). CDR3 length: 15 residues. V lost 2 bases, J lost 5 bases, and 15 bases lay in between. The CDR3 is CASSQSGRQFTEAFF. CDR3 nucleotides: TGTGCCAGCAGCCAAAGTGGCAGACAGTTTACTGAAGCTTTCTTT.

The CDR3 spells CASSIPGNQPQHF. The CDR3 DNA is TGTGCCAGTAGTATCCCCGGCAATCAGCCCCAGCATTTT. The J gene is TRBJ1-5, the V gene TRBV19, with D uncertain. The germline gives CDR1 LNHDA, CDR2 SQIVND (reference sequence). The CDR3 is 13 amino acids. Trimming stripped 3 bases from V and 2 bases from J, with 5 bases between. The full variable domain, rest sourced from reference TRBV19 and TRBJ1-5, is DGGITQSPKYLFRKEGQNVTLSCEQNLNHDAMYWYRQDPGQGLRLIYYSQIVNDFQKGDIAEGYSVSREKKESFPLTVTSAQKNPTAFYLCASSIPGNQPQHFGDGTRLSIL.

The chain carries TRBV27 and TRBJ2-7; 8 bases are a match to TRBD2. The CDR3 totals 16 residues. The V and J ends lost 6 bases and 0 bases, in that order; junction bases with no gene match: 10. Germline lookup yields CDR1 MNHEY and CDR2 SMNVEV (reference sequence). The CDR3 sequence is CASSRREGESSYEQYF. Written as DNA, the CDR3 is TGTGCCAGCAGCCGACGGGAGGGGGAGAGCTCCTACGAGCAGTACTTC.

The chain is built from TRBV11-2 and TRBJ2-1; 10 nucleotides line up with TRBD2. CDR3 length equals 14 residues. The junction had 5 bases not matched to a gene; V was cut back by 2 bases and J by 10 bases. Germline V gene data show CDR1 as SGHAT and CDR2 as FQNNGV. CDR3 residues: CASSLSSGSKEQFF. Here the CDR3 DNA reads TGTGCCAGCAGCTTATCTAGCGGGAGTAAAGAGCAGTTCTTC.

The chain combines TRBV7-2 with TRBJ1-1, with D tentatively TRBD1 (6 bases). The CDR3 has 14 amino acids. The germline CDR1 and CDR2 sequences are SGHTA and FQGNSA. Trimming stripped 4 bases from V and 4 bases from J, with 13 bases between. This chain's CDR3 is CASSWGPKSTEAFF. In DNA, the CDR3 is TGTGCCAGCAGCTGGGGGCCGAAGAGCACTGAAGCTTTCTTT.

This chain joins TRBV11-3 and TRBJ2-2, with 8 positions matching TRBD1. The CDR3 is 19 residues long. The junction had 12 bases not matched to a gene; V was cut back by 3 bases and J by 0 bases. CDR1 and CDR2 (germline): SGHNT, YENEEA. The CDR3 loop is CASSFHWGSGQANTGELFF. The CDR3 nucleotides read TGTGCCAGCAGCTTTCATTGGGGCTCGGGACAGGCGAACACCGGGGAGCTGTTTTTT.